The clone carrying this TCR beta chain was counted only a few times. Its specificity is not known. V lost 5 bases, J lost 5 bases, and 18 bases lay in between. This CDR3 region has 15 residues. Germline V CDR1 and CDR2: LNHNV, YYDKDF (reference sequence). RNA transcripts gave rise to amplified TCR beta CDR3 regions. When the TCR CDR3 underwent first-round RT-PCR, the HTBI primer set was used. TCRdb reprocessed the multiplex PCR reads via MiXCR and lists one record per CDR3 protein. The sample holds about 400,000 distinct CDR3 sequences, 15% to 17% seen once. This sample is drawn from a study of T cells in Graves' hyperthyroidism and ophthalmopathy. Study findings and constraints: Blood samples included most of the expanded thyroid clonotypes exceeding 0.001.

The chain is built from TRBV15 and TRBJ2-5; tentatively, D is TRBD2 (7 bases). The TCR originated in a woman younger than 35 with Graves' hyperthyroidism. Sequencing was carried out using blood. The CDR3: CATSPRRGATETQYF. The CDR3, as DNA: TGTGCCACCAGCCCGCGTCGGGGGGCGACGGAGACCCAGTACTTC.